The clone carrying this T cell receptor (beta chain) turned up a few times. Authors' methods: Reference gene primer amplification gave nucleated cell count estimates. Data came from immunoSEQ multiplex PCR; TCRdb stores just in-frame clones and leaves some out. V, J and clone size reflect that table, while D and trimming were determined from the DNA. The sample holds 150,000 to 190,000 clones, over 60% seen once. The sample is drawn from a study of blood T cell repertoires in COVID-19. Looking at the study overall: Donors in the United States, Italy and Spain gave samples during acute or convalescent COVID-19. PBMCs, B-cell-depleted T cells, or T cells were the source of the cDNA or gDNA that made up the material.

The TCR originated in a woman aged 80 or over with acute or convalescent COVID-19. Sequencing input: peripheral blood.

CDR3 sequence: CASRDRENSPLHF. The CDR3 DNA follows: TGTGCCAGCAGGGACAGGGAGAATTCACCCCTCCACTTT. The chain couples TRBV6-4 to TRBJ1-6, with 8 bases identical to TRBD1. There are 13 residues in the CDR3. J gave up 7 bases and V 6 bases, and 2 bases lay outside the gene matches. Germline V CDR1 and CDR2: MRHNA, SNTAGT.